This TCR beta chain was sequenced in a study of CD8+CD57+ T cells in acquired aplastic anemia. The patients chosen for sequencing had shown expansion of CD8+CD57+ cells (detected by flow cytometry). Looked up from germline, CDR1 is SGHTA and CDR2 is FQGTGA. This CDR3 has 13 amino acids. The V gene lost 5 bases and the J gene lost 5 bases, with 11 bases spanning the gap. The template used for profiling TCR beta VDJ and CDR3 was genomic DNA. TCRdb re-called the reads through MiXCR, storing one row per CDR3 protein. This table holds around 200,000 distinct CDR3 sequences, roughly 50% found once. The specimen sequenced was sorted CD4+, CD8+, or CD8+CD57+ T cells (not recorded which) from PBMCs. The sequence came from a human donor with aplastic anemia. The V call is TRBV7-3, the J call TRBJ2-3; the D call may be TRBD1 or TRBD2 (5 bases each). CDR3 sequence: CASSQVGEDTQYF. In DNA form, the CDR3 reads TGTGCCAGCAGCCAAGTGGGGGAAGATACGCAGTATTTT.